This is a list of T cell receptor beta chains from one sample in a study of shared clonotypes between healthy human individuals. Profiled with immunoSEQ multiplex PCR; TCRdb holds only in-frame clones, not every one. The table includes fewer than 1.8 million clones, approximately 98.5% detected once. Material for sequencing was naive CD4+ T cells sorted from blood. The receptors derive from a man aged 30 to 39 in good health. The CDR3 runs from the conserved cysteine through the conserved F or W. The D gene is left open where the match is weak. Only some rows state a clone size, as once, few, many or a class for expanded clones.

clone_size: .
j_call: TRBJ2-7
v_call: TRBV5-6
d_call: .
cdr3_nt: TGTGCCAGCAGCTTGGCCGGGTTCGAGCAGTACTTC
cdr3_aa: CASSLAGFEQYF

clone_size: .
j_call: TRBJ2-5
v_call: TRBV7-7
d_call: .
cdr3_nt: TGTGCCAGCAGCTACGACAGGCAAGAGACCCAGTACTTC
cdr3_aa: CASSYDRQETQYF

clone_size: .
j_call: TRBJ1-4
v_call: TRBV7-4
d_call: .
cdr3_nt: TGTGCCAGCAGCTACCCCCTGGAGGATGAAAAACTGTTTTTT
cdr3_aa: CASSYPLEDEKLFF

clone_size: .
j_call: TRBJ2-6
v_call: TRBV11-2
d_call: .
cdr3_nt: TGTGCCAGCAGCTTAGGTTCTTTAGTCTTCGACGCTGGGGCCAACGTCCTGACTTTC
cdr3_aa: CASSLGSLVFDAGANVLTF

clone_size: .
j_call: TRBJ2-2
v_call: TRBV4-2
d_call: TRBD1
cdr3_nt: TGTGCCAGCAGCCAAGAACCGGGACAGTCGAACACCGGGGAGCTGTTTTTT
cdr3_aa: CASSQEPGQSNTGELFF

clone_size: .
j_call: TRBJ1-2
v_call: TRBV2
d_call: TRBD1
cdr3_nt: TGTGCCAGCAGACAAGACAGGGGCCAGGGCTACACCTTC
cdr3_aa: CASRQDRGQGYTF

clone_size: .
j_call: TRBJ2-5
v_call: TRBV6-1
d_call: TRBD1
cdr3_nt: TGTGCCAGCAGCAGGACAGGGGTCCTTGAGACCCAGTACTTC
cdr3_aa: CASSRTGVLETQYF

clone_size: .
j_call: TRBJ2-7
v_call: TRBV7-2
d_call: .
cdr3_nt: TGTGCCAGCAGTTCAACCCGGGACAAGTCCTACGAGCAGTACTTC
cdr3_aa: CASSSTRDKSYEQYF

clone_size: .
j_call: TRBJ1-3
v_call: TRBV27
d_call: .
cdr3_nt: TGTGCCAGCAGTTTATCAGGGACACCGTCTGGAAACACCATATATTTT
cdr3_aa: CASSLSGTPSGNTIYF

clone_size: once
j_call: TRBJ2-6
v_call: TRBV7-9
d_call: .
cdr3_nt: TGTGCCAGCAGCTTCGGACAACATTCTGGGGCCAACGTCCTGACTTTC
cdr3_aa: CASSFGQHSGANVLTF

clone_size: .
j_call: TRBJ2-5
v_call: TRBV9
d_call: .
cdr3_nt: TGTGCCAGCAGCGTAGACGGAGTCCAAGAGACCCAGTACTTC
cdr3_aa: CASSVDGVQETQYF

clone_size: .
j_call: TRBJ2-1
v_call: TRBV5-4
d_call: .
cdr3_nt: TGTGCCAGCAGCTTAAGTAGCGGAGTCTACAATGAGCAGTTCTTC
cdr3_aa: CASSLSSGVYNEQFF

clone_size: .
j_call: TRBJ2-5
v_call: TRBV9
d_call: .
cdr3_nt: TGTGCCAGCAGCGTAGCGGCAGCCGCACAAGAGACCCAGTACTTC
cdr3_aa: CASSVAAAAQETQYF

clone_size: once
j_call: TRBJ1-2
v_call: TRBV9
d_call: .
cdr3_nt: TGTGCCAGCAGCGAATCTCTGGGGGGCTCCTATGGCTACACCTTC
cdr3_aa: CASSESLGGSYGYTF

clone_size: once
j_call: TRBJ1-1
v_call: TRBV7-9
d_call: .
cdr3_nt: TGTGCCAGCAGCCCAGGGTTAAACACTGAAGCTTTCTTT
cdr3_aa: CASSPGLNTEAFF

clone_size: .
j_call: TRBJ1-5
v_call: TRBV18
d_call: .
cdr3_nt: TGTGCCAGCTCACCACCGTATCCGAATCAGCCCCAGCATTTT
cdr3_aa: CASSPPYPNQPQHF

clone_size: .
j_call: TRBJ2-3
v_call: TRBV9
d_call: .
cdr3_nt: TGTGCCAGCAGCGTAGAGGCAGGTACGGATACGCAGTATTTT
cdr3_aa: CASSVEAGTDTQYF

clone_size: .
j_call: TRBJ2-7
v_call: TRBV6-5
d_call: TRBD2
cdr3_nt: TGTGCCAGCAGTTACTCGGGAGCGGGAGACGAGCAGTACTTC
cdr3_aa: CASSYSGAGDEQYF

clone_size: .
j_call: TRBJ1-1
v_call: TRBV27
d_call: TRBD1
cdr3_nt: TGTGCCAGCAGCCCTCGACAGGGACTCTTTACTGAAGCTTTCTTT
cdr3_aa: CASSPRQGLFTEAFF

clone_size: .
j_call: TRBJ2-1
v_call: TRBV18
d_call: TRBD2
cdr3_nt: TGTGCCAGCTCACTCACAAGGGCGGTTCTAGCGGGAGACAATGAGCAGTTCTTC
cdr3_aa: CASSLTRAVLAGDNEQFF